This T cell receptor beta chain originates from a study of shared clonotypes between healthy human individuals. J gave up 4 bases and V 0 bases, and 3 bases lay outside the gene matches. The CDR3 length is 15 residues. The germline V gene encodes CDR1 SGHTA and CDR2 FQGTGA. Note on this clone: Its cognate antigen is unknown.

Study-wide results and caveats: The authors sampled blood alone, and tissue repertoires likely differ. Generally, naive subsets (rather than memory subsets) showed larger estimated richness.

At the deep level, the assay was run. Data came from immunoSEQ multiplex PCR; TCRdb stores just in-frame clones and leaves some out. The sample includes around 1,000,000 clones, 77% seen only once; the top ten take more than 0.85%. The sequencing input was memory CD4+ T cells from PBMCs. The subset is: CD45RA-negative fraction. This clonotype was obtained from a man between 18 and 35 years old in good health. Some clones in this sample may be carry-over from other donors' samples. The genes are TRBV7-3 and TRBJ2-5; TRBD2 matches at 9 bases. The CDR3 loop is CASSLTSGSGETQYF. The CDR3 DNA is TGTGCCAGCAGCTTAACTAGCGGGAGTGGAGAGACCCAGTACTTC.